One sample yielded the 15 T cell receptor beta chains listed below, sequenced in a study of shared clonotypes between healthy human individuals. Generated by immunoSEQ multiplex PCR, the TCRdb table keeps only in-frame clones and is missing some. The sample yields some 650,000 clones, approximately 97% seen once. The sample comprised naive CD4+ T cells sorted from blood. Subset in this sample: CD45RA+ positively selected. These TCRs come from a woman aged 25 to 39 in good health.

J is TRBJ1-5 and V is TRBV2; weak D call: TRBD1 (5 bases). V was pared by 6 bases and J by 7 bases, with 13 bases between. Germline CDR1 and CDR2: SNHLY and FYNNEI. The CDR3 has 13 residues. The CDR3 nucleotides are TGTGCCAGCAGGCGGACACCGTGGCAGCCCCAGCATTTT. Its translation is CASRRTPWQPQHF.

The chain recombines TRBV6-5 with TRBJ2-7, with TRBD2 identical over 11 bases. Looked up from germline, CDR1 is MNHEY and CDR2 is SVGAGI. J was trimmed by 6 bases and V by 2 bases; bases with no gene match: 0. This CDR3 is 13 amino acids long. In DNA form, the CDR3 reads TGTGCCAGCAGTTACGGACTAGCGGGCGAGCAGTACTTC. It yields the protein CASSYGLAGEQYF.

The chain combines TRBV19 with TRBJ1-5; the D gene is possibly TRBD1 (5 bases). Deletions cut 0 bases from V and 1 base from J, with 10 bases between. CDR1 and CDR2 (germline): LNHDA, SQIVND (reference sequence). The CDR3 covers 16 residues. The CDR3 DNA sequence: TGTGCCAGTAGTATAGATTGGGGGGTAAGCAATCAGCCCCAGCATTTT. This encodes CASSIDWGVSNQPQHF.

Comments on this clone: Other DNA sequences in this specimen translate into the identical CDR3. The chain carries TRBV28 and TRBJ1-2; the D is unclear. Per the germline V gene, CDR1 is MDHEN and CDR2 is SYDVKM. Trimming removed 3 bases from V and 2 bases from J, with 7 bases in between. The CDR3 loop spans 13 amino acids. The DNA of the CDR3 is TGTGCCAGCAGTTTCGGTGGGAACTATGGCTACACCTTC. Its translation: CASSFGGNYGYTF.

The chain employs TRBV18 and TRBJ2-1; D ambiguous. Trimming shortened V by 0 bases and J by 5 bases, and 5 bases separated the two germline ends. There are 13 residues in the CDR3. In germline, CDR1 is KGHSH, CDR2 LQKENI. DNA of the CDR3: TGTGCCAGCTCACCACCAGAGCACAATGAGCAGTTCTTC. This gives the protein CASSPPEHNEQFF.

The chain couples TRBV19 to TRBJ2-7; maybe TRBD2 (6 bases). Trimming left V 10 bases short and J 7 bases short, with 20 bases between. Germline CDR1 is LNHDA and CDR2 is SQIVND (reference sequence). The CDR3 sequence is 13 residues long. CDR3 DNA: TGTGCCACTAGATCTACGGGAGTAGAGGAGCAGTACTTC. Encoded protein: CATRSTGVEEQYF. The entire variable domain, with the rest obtained from reference TRBV19 and TRBJ2-7, is as follows: DGGITQSPKYLFRKEGQNVTLSCEQNLNHDAMYWYRQDPGQGLRLIYYSQIVNDFQKGDIAEGYSVSREKKESFPLTVTSAQKNPTAFYLCATRSTGVEEQYFGPGTRLTVT.

The chain has TRBV29-1 and TRBJ2-3, with TRBD2 identical over 10 bases. From germline, CDR1 is SQVTM and CDR2 ANQGSEA. The CDR3 has 15 amino acids. The ends lost 4 bases at V and 2 bases at J; junction bases unmatched: 6. The CDR3 DNA is TGCAGCGTTGGCCCTACTAGCGGGGTCACAGATACGCAGTATTTT. This encodes CSVGPTSGVTDTQYF.

The gene calls are TRBV7-9 and TRBJ1-1; TRBD1 is a possible D gene (5 bases). This CDR3 is 14 amino acids long. Trimming left V 3 bases short and J 1 base short, with 9 bases between. The germline V gene has CDR1 SEHNR and CDR2 FQNEAQ (reference sequence). The CDR3 nucleotides read TGTGCCAGCAGCTTCCACGGGGGGAACACTGAAGCTTTCTTT. Protein: CASSFHGGNTEAFF.

This clone has just one count. The V and J genes are TRBV10-2 and TRBJ2-1; 7 bases agree with TRBD1. Germline assignment: CDR1 WSHSY and CDR2 SAAADI. The CDR3 has 15 residues. The trim removed 4 bases at V and 0 bases at J, leaving 3 bases unmatched. CDR3 in amino acids: CASSAWTGSYNEQFF. The DNA of the CDR3 is TGCGCCAGCAGTGCTTGGACAGGCTCCTACAATGAGCAGTTCTTC.

The V and J genes are TRBV14 and TRBJ2-7; TRBD2 aligns across 10 bases. Germline trimming cut 4 bases from V and 0 bases from J; bases unmatched to any gene: 3. Per the germline V gene, CDR1 is SGHDN and CDR2 is FVKESK. The CDR3 sequence is 15 residues long. Here the CDR3 DNA reads TGTGCCAGCAGCCCTTCTAGCGGGAGCTCCTACGAGCAGTACTTC. Its protein product is CASSPSSGSSYEQYF.

This clone was picked up one time. The V gene is TRBV18, the J gene TRBJ1-5, with D unresolved. Trimming pared 5 bases from V and 6 bases from J, leaving 17 bases between. Germline V gene sequence: CDR1 KGHSH, CDR2 LQKENI. The CDR3 spans 15 residues. CDR3 sequence: CASSDMREGIQPQHF. CDR3 bases: TGTGCCAGCTCAGACATGCGGGAAGGGATTCAGCCCCAGCATTTT.

The gene calls are TRBV25-1 and TRBJ2-1; D gene ambiguous. The CDR3 covers 14 residues. V lost 3 bases, J lost 4 bases, and 10 bases lay in between. Germline V gene data show CDR1 as MGHDK and CDR2 as SYGVNS. The CDR3 DNA is TGTGCCAGCAGTGAGGGTCGCCGATACAATGAGCAGTTCTTC. Its protein is CASSEGRRYNEQFF.

This clone was detected once. The sample has other DNA sequences that encode this CDR3 too. This chain connects TRBV5-4 to TRBJ2-1; TRBD1 agrees at 7 bases. Germline V CDR1 and CDR2: SGHNT, YYREEE (reference sequence). The CDR3 is 16 amino acids. The V segment lost 2 bases and the J segment 0 bases; nucleotides outside the gene matches: 5. CDR3 residues: CASSLGGGSSYNEQFF. DNA for the CDR3: TGTGCCAGCAGCTTAGGGGGCGGCAGCTCCTACAATGAGCAGTTCTTC.

The chain couples TRBV2 to TRBJ1-1; perhaps TRBD1 as D (6 bases). V gave up 8 bases and J gave up 3 bases, with 19 bases separating them. There are 15 residues in the CDR3. Germline V lookup: CDR1 SNHLY, CDR2 FYNNEI. Written as DNA, the CDR3 is TGTGCCAGCCGTTACCTCAGGGGAGAACACACTGAAGCTTTCTTT. It yields the protein CASRYLRGEHTEAFF.

The chain combines TRBV19 with TRBJ1-4; weak D call: TRBD1 (6 bases). The CDR3 has 13 residues. Germline V gives CDR1 LNHDA, CDR2 SQIVND (reference sequence). V lost 6 bases to trimming and J lost 4 bases, with 9 bases between them. CDR3 region: CASSDRSNEKLFF. Here the CDR3 DNA reads TGTGCCAGTAGCGACAGGAGTAATGAAAAACTGTTTTTT.